This T cell receptor beta chain was profiled in a study of T cells after yellow fever vaccination (dated by TCRdb to between 2018 and 2021). Background for the entire study: The SMART-Seq v4 Ultra Low Input RNA kit was used to prepare libraries from fractions with low cell numbers. To track T-cell clones before and after primary and booster YFV17D yellow fever vaccination, bulk TCR alpha and beta repertoires were sequenced longitudinally. Two healthy male donors, one aged 18 to 30 and one aged 30 to 40 years, made up the cohort. Blood was drawn at multiple timepoints before and after primary and secondary immunization, with bulk PBMC replicates and cell subsets isolated.

TCR cDNA was made using 5'RACE template switching, a step that added a universal primer site and unique molecular identifiers. cDNA synthesis was primed from both the TCR alpha and TCR beta constant segments. Library amplification used two PCR steps, and the second PCR step added sample barcodes and sequencing adapters. Sequencing of libraries was done on Illumina HiSeq 2500 (2x100 bp) or NovaSeq (2x150 bp). The study's own analysis went as follows. Reads were demultiplexed and collapsed into UMI consensus sequences with MIGEC, and V(D)J alignment was performed with MiXCR. Vaccine-responding clonotypes were identified with edgeR using replicate PBMC samples, with FDR below 0.01 and a log2 fold change above 5 up to day 15 being required. Each bulk clonotype was labeled CD4 or CD8 based on which sequenced repertoire, CD4 or CD8, contained the clonotype at higher abundance. TCRdb reprocessing: public reads trimmed at Q25 with fastp, clones called with MiXCR, in-frame beta chains kept. Each CDR3 protein appears once, grouped with its most common genes and DNA. TCRdb's processing, not the authors' own work, is the source of the V and J calls. In all, the sample holds 300,000 to 400,000 distinct CDR3 sequences, and 6.2% of those were seen once. The ten most abundant clones make up about 15% of the sample.

The intended sense of this specimen's treatment or condition label: live attenuated yellow fever vaccine strain. At each blood-draw timepoint, two biological replicates of bulk PBMCs were collected. PBMCs were isolated from peripheral blood using a standard Ficoll-Paque protocol. TriZol was used to extract RNA from bulk PBMCs, from CD4 and CD8 fractions, and from dextramer-positive and dextramer-negative fractions. The germline V gene yields KGHDR for CDR1 and SFDVKD for CDR2. Including cysteine and phenylalanine, the CDR3 has 15 amino acids. The DNA shown is the 45-base CDR3, in frame from base 1. At the junction V is shortened by 7 bases and J by 4 bases, with 18 bases in between. This clonotype was found many times. The specificity of this receptor is unknown. One base away there is no much larger clone; base qualities are not given. General findings and caveats noted by the study authors: Only a couple of donors were included in the study, so the extent to which the findings can be generalized is limited. Computational filtering was required because FACS-sorted repertoires could contain abundant contaminating clonotypes from the bulk population. Compared with the primary T-cell response, the secondary T-cell response was weaker but faster, peaking on day 5 rather than day 15. A small fraction of clonotypes appeared in both the CD4 and CD8 compartments, likely as a result of convergent recombination. After the booster, most of the clones that had expanded following primary vaccination were detected again (roughly 96% of CD4 and roughly 88% of CD8), which suggests that memory was broadly maintained.

The chain employs TRBV24-1 and TRBJ2-5; perhaps TRBD1 is the D gene, with 5 bases matching. This sequence originates from a man aged 25 to 45 who received the YFV17D yellow fever vaccine. The sample in question was PBMCs, obtained 5 days after the yellow fever booster vaccination. CDR3 region: CATRIVKGMGETQYF. The nucleotides are TGTGCCACCAGGATCGTAAAGGGGATGGGAGAGACCCAGTACTTC.